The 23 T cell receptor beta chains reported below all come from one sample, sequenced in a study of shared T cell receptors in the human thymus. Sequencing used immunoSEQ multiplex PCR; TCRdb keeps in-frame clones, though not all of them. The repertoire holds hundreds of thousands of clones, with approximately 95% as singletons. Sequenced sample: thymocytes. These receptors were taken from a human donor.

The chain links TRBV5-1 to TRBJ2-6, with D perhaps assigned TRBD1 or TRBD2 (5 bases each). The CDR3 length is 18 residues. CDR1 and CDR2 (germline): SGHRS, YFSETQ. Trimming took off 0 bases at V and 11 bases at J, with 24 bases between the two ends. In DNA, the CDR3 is TGCGCCAGCAGCTTGGGTGCCAGGGAGCTCCCTAGACATCACGTCCTGACTTTC. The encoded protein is CASSLGARELPRHHVLTF.

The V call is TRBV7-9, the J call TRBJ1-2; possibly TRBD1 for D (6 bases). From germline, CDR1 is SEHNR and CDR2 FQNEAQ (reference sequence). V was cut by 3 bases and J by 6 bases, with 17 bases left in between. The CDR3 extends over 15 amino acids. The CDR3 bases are TGTGCCAGCAGCTTCTACCAGGGGCGTACTCATGGCTACACCTTC. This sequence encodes CASSFYQGRTHGYTF. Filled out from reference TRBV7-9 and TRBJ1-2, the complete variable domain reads DTGVSQNPRHKITKRGQNVTFRCDPISEHNRLYWYRQTLGQGPEFLTYFQNEAQLEKSRLLSDRFSAERPKGSFSTLEIQRTEQGDSAMYLCASSFYQGRTHGYTFGSGTRLTVV.

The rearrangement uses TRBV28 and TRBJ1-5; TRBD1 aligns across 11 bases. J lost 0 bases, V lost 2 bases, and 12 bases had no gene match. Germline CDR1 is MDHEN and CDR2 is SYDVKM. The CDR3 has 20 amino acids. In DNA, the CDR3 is TGTGCCAGCAGTTTAGCCGGGACAGGGGGGCCAACATCTAGCAATCAGCCCCAGCATTTT. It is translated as CASSLAGTGGPTSSNQPQHF.

This chain's CDR3 is CASSMGRRTVYEQYF. In nucleotides, the CDR3 is TGTGCCAGTAGTATGGGTCGCCGGACCGTCTACGAGCAGTACTTC. The chain joins TRBV19 to TRBJ2-7; D gene unclear. This CDR3 has 15 residues. V was cut by 3 bases and J by 3 bases, with 15 bases left in between. Germline V gene lookup returns CDR1 LNHDA and CDR2 SQIVND (reference sequence).

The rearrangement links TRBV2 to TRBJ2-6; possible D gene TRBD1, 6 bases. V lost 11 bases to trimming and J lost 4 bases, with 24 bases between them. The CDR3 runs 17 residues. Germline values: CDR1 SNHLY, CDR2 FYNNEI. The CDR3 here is CAQRKAQGMVGANVLTF. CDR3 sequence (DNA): TGTGCCCAGAGAAAGGCGCAGGGGATGGTCGGGGCCAACGTCCTGACTTTC.

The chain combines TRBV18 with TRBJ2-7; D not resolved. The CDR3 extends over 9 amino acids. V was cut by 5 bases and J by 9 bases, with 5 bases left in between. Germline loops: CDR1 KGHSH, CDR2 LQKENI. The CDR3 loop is CASSIGQYF. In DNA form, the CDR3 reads TGTGCCAGCTCAATCGGGCAGTACTTC.

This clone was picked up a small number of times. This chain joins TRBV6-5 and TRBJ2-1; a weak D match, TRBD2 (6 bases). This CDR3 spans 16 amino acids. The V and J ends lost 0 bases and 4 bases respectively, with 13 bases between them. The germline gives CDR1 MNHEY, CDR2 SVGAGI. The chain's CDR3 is CASSYSRTTWYNEQFF. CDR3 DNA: TGTGCCAGCAGTTACTCGAGGACTACGTGGTACAATGAGCAGTTCTTC.

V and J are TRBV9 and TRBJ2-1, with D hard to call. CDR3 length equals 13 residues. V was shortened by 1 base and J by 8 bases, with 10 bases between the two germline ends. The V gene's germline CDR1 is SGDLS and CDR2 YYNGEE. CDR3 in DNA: TGTGCCAGCAGCGTAAGCCCCCGGGATGAGCAGTTCTTC. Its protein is CASSVSPRDEQFF. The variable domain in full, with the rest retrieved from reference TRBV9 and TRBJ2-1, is DSGVTQTPKHLITATGQRVTLRCSPRSGDLSVYWYQQSLDQGLQFLIQYYNGEERAKGNILERFSAQQFPDLHSELNLSSLELGDSALYFCASSVSPRDEQFFGPGTRLTVL.

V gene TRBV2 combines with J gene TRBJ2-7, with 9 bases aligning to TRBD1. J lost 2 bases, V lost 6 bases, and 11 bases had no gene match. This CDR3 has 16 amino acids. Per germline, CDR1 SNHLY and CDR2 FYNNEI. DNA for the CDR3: TGTGCCAGCAGCCCGGGTGGGGGGACAGGGCCCTACGAGCAGTACTTC. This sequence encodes CASSPGGGTGPYEQYF.

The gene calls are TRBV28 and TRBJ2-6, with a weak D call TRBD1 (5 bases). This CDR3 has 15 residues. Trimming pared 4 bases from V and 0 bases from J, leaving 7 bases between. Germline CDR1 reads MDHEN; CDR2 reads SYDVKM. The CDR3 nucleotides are TGTGCCAGCAGTTCTACAGGCTCTGGGGCCAACGTCCTGACTTTC. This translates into CASSSTGSGANVLTF.

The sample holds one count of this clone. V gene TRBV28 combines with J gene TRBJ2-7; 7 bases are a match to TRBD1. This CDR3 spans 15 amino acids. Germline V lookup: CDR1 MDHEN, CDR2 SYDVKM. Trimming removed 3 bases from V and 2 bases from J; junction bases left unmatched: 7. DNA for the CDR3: TGTGCCAGCAGTTTGACTGGCAGGGGGACCTACGAGCAGTACTTC. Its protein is CASSLTGRGTYEQYF. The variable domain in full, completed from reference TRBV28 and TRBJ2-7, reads DVKVTQSSRYLVKRTGEKVFLECVQDMDHENMFWYRQDPGLGLRLIYFSYDVKMKEKGDIPEGYSVSREKKERFSLILESASTNQTSMYLCASSLTGRGTYEQYFGPGTRLTVT.

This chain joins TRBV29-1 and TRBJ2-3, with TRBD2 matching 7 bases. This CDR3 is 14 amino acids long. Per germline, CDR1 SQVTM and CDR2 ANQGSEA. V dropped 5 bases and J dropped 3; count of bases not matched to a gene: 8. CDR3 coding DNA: TGCAGCGTTCGGGACTACCGCCGGACAGATACGCAGTATTTT. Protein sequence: CSVRDYRRTDTQYF.

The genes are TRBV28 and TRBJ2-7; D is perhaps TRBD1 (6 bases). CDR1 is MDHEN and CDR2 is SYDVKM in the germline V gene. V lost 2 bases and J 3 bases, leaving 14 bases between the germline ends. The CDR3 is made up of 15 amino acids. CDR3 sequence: CASSLRARGIYEQYF. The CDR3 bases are TGTGCCAGCAGTTTAAGGGCCAGGGGCATCTACGAGCAGTACTTC.

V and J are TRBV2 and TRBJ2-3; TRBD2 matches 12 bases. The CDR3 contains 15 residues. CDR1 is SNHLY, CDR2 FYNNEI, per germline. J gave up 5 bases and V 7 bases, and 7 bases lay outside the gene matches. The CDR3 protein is CASTLAGGPGDTQYF. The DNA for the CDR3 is TGTGCCAGCACCCTAGCGGGAGGGCCCGGAGATACGCAGTATTTT. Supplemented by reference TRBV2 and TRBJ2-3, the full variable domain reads EPEVTQTPSHQVTQMGQEVILRCVPISNHLYFYWYRQILGQKVEFLVSFYNNEISEKSEIFDDQFSVERPDGSNFTLKIRSTKLEDSAMYFCASTLAGGPGDTQYFGPGTRLTVL.

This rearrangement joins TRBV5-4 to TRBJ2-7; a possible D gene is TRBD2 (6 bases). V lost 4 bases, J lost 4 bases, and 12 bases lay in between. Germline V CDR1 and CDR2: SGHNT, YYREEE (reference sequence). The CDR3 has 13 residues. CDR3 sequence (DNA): TGTGCCAGCAGCGGGGACTGGGAATACGAGCAGTACTTC. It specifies CASSGDWEYEQYF.

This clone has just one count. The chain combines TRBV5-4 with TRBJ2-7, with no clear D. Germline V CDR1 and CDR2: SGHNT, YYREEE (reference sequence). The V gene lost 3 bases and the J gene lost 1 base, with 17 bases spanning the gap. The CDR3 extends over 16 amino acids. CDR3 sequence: CASSSGPREASYEQYF. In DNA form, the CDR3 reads TGTGCCAGCAGCTCCGGGCCACGTGAAGCGTCCTACGAGCAGTACTTC.

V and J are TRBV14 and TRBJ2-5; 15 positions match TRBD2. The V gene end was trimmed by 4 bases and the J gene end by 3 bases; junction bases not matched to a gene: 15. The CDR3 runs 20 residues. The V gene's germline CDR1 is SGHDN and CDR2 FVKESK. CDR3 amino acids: CASSPGARGLAGGPKETQYF. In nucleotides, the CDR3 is TGTGCCAGCAGCCCAGGGGCTCGGGGACTAGCGGGAGGCCCCAAAGAGACCCAGTACTTC.

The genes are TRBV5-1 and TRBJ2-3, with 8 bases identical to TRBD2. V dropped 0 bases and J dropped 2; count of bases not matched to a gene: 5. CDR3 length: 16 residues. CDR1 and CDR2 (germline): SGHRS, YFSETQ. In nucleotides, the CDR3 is TGCGCCAGCAGCTTGGAAGGCGGGAGGAACACAGATACGCAGTATTTT. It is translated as CASSLEGGRNTDTQYF.

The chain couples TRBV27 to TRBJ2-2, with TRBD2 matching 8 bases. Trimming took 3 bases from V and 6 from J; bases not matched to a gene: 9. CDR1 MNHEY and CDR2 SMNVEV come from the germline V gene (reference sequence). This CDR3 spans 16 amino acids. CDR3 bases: TGTGCCAGCAGTTTCTGGCGGGAGGATCGCGCCGGGGAGCTGTTTTTT. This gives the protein CASSFWREDRAGELFF.

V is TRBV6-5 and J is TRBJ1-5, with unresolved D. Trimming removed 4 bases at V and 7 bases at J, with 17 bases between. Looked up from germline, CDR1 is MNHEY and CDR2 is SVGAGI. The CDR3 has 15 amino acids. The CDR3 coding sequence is TGTGCCAGCAGTTGGGAGACGCAGGAGGACCAGCCCCAGCATTTT. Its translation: CASSWETQEDQPQHF.

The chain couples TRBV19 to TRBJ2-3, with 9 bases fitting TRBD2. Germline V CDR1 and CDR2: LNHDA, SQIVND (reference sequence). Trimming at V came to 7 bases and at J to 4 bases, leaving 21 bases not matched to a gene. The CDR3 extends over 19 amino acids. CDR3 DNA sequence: TGTGCCAGTAAGCCATCCGCCGATAAGCGGGAGGCTAGGTCAGATACGCAGTATTTT. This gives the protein CASKPSADKREARSDTQYF.

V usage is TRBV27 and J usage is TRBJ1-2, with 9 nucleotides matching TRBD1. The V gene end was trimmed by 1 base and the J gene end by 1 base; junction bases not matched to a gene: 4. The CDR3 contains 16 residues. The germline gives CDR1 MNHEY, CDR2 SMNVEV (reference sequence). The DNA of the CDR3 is TGTGCCAGCAGTTTATTCCAGGACAGGGGTAACTATGGCTACACCTTC. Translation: CASSLFQDRGNYGYTF.

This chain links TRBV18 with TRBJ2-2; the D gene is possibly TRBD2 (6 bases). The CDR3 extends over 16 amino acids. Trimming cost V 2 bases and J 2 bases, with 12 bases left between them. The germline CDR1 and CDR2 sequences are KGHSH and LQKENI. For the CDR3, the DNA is TGTGCCAGCTCACCATTTAGGGGAGGAAACACCGGGGAGCTGTTTTTT. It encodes CASSPFRGGNTGELFF.